This T cell receptor beta chain is from a study of blood T cell repertoires in COVID-19. Across the study: Acute and convalescent COVID-19 samples came from the United States, Italy and Spain.

J was trimmed by 6 bases and V by 3 bases; bases with no gene match: 6. Germline CDR1 LNHNV, CDR2 YYDKDF (reference sequence). The CDR3 runs to 14 residues. Clones were sequenced by immunoSEQ multiplex PCR, and TCRdb holds only the in-frame ones, with some missing. This table holds tens of thousands of clones, more than 75% found once. This rearrangement joins TRBV15 to TRBJ2-3; 7 bases are shared with TRBD2. The sample taken for sequencing was peripheral blood. The origin of this receptor is a human donor in a cohort sampled during active COVID-19. CDR3 in DNA: TGTGCCACCAGCAGGCGCGGGGAGGGGGATACGCAGTATTTT. Translated: CATSRRGEGDTQYF.